This TCR beta chain was found in a study of T cell responses to AZD1222 COVID-19 vaccine (dated by TCRdb to the early 2020s). About the study as a whole: TCR sequencing covered fewer than 250 trial participants: approximately 200 given two doses of AZD1222 and 26 given two doses of MenACWY control vaccine. Trial participants were enrolled into age subgroups of 18-55, 56-69 and 70-plus years, which contained about 150, 27 and 61 TCR-sequenced participants, respectively.

The sample's time point label is to be understood as: about 28 days (+/-7) after the second vaccine dose. AZD1222 recipients whose second dose came at about 4 weeks and those whose second dose came at about 12 weeks were combined into one group, since spike-specific TCR depth and breadth did not differ between the two schedules. Samples from vaccinated people were obtained from the UK trials COV001 and COV002, which included a single-blind randomized controlled phase 2/3 trial of AZD1222 (ChAdOx1 nCoV-19) in healthy adults. Trial participant PBMC samples were collected at day 0 and day 28 after the second dose for TCRbeta chain sequencing. The CDR3 regions of human TCRbeta chains were subjected to immunosequencing. On the authors' methods: TCRs in the repertoires were matched against a reference library of SARS-CoV-2-specific TCRs that had been generated with the MIRA antigen-specificity platform. Breadth was defined as the fraction of unique TCRs that were SARS-CoV-2-associated. Depth was defined as the fraction of total T cells that were SARS-CoV-2-associated. Using the MIRA data, every spike-specific TCR was mapped to the spike region that the TCR reacted to and assigned to either a CD4 or a CD8 class. Log10-transformed breadth and depth values were compared by one-way ANOVA with Sidak's multiple comparisons tests. TCRdb provides this immuneACCESS table in a form limited to in-frame rearrangements. Some clones are lacking; in checked studies, under half of them reflect an unresolved V gene, and why the rest are absent is not known. That table supplies the V and J calls and clone size; D and trimming were determined from the DNA. The sample table lists under 110,000 clones, 70% to 90% of them with a count of one. The ten largest account for 10% to 13% of the sample.

From a lookup of the germline V gene, CDR1 and CDR2 are KGHSH and LQKENI. The V and J ends are trimmed by 3 bases and 7 bases, leaving 9 bases between them. Reading from cysteine to phenylalanine, the CDR3 counts 12 amino acids. The CDR3 DNA has 36 bases and is translated from base 1. Regarding this clone: The specificity of this receptor is unknown. The input lacks base qualities; no much larger clone sits a single base away.

Broader findings and caveats from the paper: CD4 TCRs associated with the vaccine covered the entire spike protein, and the dominant responses were in regions 160-218 and 743-854. Epitopes outside the regions mutated in the B.1.351 and B.1.1.7 variants were reportedly recognized by nearly half of the unique spike-specific TCRs. A significant rise in spike-specific TCR breadth and depth was observed after two AZD1222 doses relative to day 0 and relative to MenACWY recipients. Because no day 14 peak-response samples were available, the repertoires could be characterized only after the peak T cell response. The 56-69-year group was small, and its depth increase did not reach significance, likely because of low power. Conclusions about previously exposed vaccinees were limited because only a handful of AZD1222 recipients were SARS-CoV-2 seropositive at baseline. Most participants were white British and females outnumbered males, and the authors suggested that clonal diversity may have been underestimated.

The sequence links TRBV18 to TRBJ2-5, and perhaps TRBD1 as D gene, on 6 matching bases. The sequence was obtained from an adult who received the AZD1222 COVID-19 vaccine. This material consisted of peripheral blood, taken 28 days after the second AZD1222 dose. CDR3 loop: CASSPGAGTQYF. The nucleotides read TGTGCCAGCTCACCGGGGGCAGGGACCCAGTACTTC.